These 16 T cell receptor beta chains were sequenced from one sample in a study of shared clonotypes between healthy human individuals. Here immunoSEQ multiplex PCR was the method, and the copy in TCRdb shows in-frame clones only, minus some. The sample records 950,000 to 1,100,000 clones, approximately 78% being singletons. The specimen sequenced was memory CD4+ T cells from PBMCs. The subset denotes: CD45RA-negative fraction. These TCRs come from a man younger than 35 in good health. Some clones in this sample may be carry-over from other donors' samples.

The V call is TRBV4-3, the J call TRBJ2-5; the match to TRBD2 covers 8 bases. The V gene's germline CDR1 is LGHNA and CDR2 YSLEER. This CDR3 spans 16 amino acids. Unmatched junction bases numbered 9, after V lost 1 base and J lost 5 bases. For the CDR3, the DNA is TGCGCCAGCAGCCAAGGCCGGGCGGGAGGTGGGGAGACCCAGTACTTC. It specifies CASSQGRAGGGETQYF.

This clone showed up many times. V usage is TRBV7-9 and J usage is TRBJ1-3; D is unresolved. The CDR3 is 14 amino acids. CDR1 is SEHNR and CDR2 is FQNEAQ in the germline V gene (reference sequence). V lost 5 bases to trimming and J lost 4 bases, with 12 bases between them. In DNA, the CDR3 is TGTGCCAGCAGCCCAATATGGTCAGGAAACACCATATATTTT. This gives the protein CASSPIWSGNTIYF.

The chain carries TRBV4-3 and TRBJ2-7; possibly TRBD2 for D (6 bases). Trimming took 2 bases from V and 3 from J, leaving 17 bases between them. In germline, CDR1 is LGHNA, CDR2 YSLEER. This CDR3 comprises 16 residues. CDR3 bases: TGCGCCAGCAGCCAAACACTAGCCCTTGCGGACTACGAGCAGTACTTC. Translated, it gives CASSQTLALADYEQYF.

This clone has only a few counts. The chain uses TRBV4-3 and TRBJ2-3; TRBD1 might be the D (6 bases). The germline gives CDR1 LGHNA, CDR2 YSLEER. The V end was cut by 4 bases, the J end by 3 bases, with 14 bases between. The CDR3 totals 15 residues. CDR3 bases: TGCGCCAGCAGCCCCCTTTGGACAGAGACAGATACGCAGTATTTT. It is translated as CASSPLWTETDTQYF.

The CDR3 DNA is TGCGCCAGCAAGGTCGGGGCTGGGGACACTGAAGCTTTCTTT. This sequence encodes CASKVGAGDTEAFF. The V call is TRBV5-1, the J call TRBJ1-1; D possibly corresponds to TRBD1 (5 bases). The CDR3 length is 14 residues. V lost 6 bases to trimming and J lost 3 bases, with 15 bases between them. From germline, CDR1 is SGHRS and CDR2 YFSETQ. Looking up the rest from reference TRBV5-1 and TRBJ1-1 gives the full variable domain: KAGVTQTPRYLIKTRGQQVTLSCSPISGHRSVSWYQQTPGQGLQFLFEYFSETQRNKGNFPGRFSGRQFSNSRSEMNVSTLELGDSALYLCASKVGAGDTEAFFGQGTRLTVV.

The gene calls are TRBV28 and TRBJ2-7; the D gene is possibly TRBD2 (5 bases). CDR1 MDHEN and CDR2 SYDVKM come from the germline V gene. The ends were cut back, 6 bases at V and 2 bases at J, with 17 bases in the middle. This CDR3 is built from 15 residues. CDR3 sequence: CASSRTFLPPYEQYF. The CDR3 DNA reads as TGTGCCAGCAGCCGGACTTTCCTACCCCCCTACGAGCAGTACTTC.

The chain has TRBV5-6 and TRBJ2-7, with D possibly matching TRBD2 (6 bases). This CDR3 contains 12 residues. Looked up from germline, CDR1 is SGHDT and CDR2 is YYEEEE. Trimming stripped 6 bases from V and 2 bases from J, with 9 bases between. CDR3 loop: CASIPGAYEQYF. The CDR3 region has the DNA TGTGCCAGCATCCCGGGGGCCTACGAGCAGTACTTC.

J is TRBJ2-7 and V is TRBV7-2; 7 bases are a match to TRBD2. Trimming at V came to 3 bases and at J to 4 bases, leaving 9 bases not matched to a gene. Germline values: CDR1 SGHTA, CDR2 FQGNSA. The CDR3 has 15 amino acids. In nucleotides, the CDR3 is TGTGCCAGCAGCTTGGAGCGGGGTAGGACTTACGAGCAGTACTTC. Its translation: CASSLERGRTYEQYF. The full variable domain, its missing parts supplied by reference TRBV7-2 and TRBJ2-7, is GAGVSQSPSNKVTEKGKDVELRCDPISGHTALYWYRQSLGQGLEFLIYFQGNSAPDKSGLPSDRFSAERTGGSVSTLTIQRTQQEDSAVYLCASSLERGRTYEQYFGPGTRLTVT.

J is TRBJ2-7 and V is TRBV6-1; D is possibly TRBD1 (6 bases). Per the germline V gene, CDR1 is MNHNS and CDR2 is SASEGT. Trimming removed 5 bases at V and 3 bases at J, with 17 bases between. CDR3 size: 15 residues. The CDR3: CASSRRAGVDYEQYF. The DNA for the CDR3 is TGTGCCAGCAGTCGGCGGGCAGGGGTGGACTACGAGCAGTACTTC.

The rearrangement links TRBV21-1 to TRBJ2-1; TRBD2, the D gene given by the table, was not confirmed from the DNA. TRBV21-1 is flagged as a pseudogene. This CDR3 is 15 amino acids long. The CDR3 reads CASSKGMEVKNEQFF. CDR3 in DNA: TGTGCCAGCAGCAAAGGGATGGAGGTGAAGAATGAGCAGTTCTTC.

This clone was detected once. The chain links TRBV6-5 to TRBJ2-7; D gene uncertain. This CDR3 is 14 amino acids long. Germline lookup yields CDR1 MNHEY and CDR2 SVGAGI. The V gene lost 0 bases and the J gene lost 3 bases, with 9 bases spanning the gap. CDR3 coding DNA: TGTGCCAGCAGTTACTCAGGCGAGTACTACGAGCAGTACTTC. Protein product: CASSYSGEYYEQYF.

The genes are TRBV29-1 and TRBJ2-7; a weak D match, TRBD1 (6 bases). V lost 7 bases, J lost 0 bases, and 10 bases lay in between. From germline, CDR1 is SQVTM and CDR2 ANQGSEA. The CDR3 spans 12 residues. CDR3 sequence reads: CSAGQSSYEQYF. CDR3 DNA: TGCAGCGCTGGACAGAGCTCCTACGAGCAGTACTTC.

The chain uses TRBV6-5 and TRBJ1-1, with 7 bases matching TRBD1. The CDR3 has 16 residues. In germline, CDR1 is MNHEY, CDR2 SVGAGI. The V and J ends lost 1 base and 5 bases, in that order; junction bases with no gene match: 10. This CDR3 is CASSYLGGRSGTEAFF. The CDR3 nucleotides are TGTGCCAGCAGTTACTTAGGGGGCAGGTCCGGTACTGAAGCTTTCTTT.

CDR3 residues: CASSLVATNTGELFF. The DNA of the CDR3 is TGTGCCAGCAGCTTAGTGGCAACGAACACCGGGGAGCTGTTTTTT. The J gene is TRBJ2-2, the V gene TRBV7-2, with D unclear. Trimming took off 1 base at V and 0 bases at J, with 6 bases between the two ends. The germline V gene encodes CDR1 SGHTA and CDR2 FQGNSA. The CDR3 sequence is 15 residues long.

This clone was seen only a few times. This chain connects TRBV28 to TRBJ2-1; 9 bases fit TRBD1. The germline gives CDR1 MDHEN, CDR2 SYDVKM. The length of the CDR3 is 17 residues. The junction had 11 bases not matched to a gene; V was cut back by 5 bases and J by 3 bases. CDR3 residues: CASSPLFGTGFYNEQFF. CDR3 coding DNA: TGTGCCAGCAGTCCGCTCTTCGGGACAGGGTTCTACAATGAGCAGTTCTTC.

This rearrangement joins TRBV6-5 to TRBJ2-2; possibly TRBD2 for D (5 bases). The germline V gene encodes CDR1 MNHEY and CDR2 SVGAGI. CDR3 size: 13 residues. V was pared by 6 bases and J by 5 bases, with 10 bases between. The CDR3 is CASRDWGTGELFF. CDR3 sequence (DNA): TGTGCCAGCAGGGACTGGGGAACCGGGGAGCTGTTTTTT.